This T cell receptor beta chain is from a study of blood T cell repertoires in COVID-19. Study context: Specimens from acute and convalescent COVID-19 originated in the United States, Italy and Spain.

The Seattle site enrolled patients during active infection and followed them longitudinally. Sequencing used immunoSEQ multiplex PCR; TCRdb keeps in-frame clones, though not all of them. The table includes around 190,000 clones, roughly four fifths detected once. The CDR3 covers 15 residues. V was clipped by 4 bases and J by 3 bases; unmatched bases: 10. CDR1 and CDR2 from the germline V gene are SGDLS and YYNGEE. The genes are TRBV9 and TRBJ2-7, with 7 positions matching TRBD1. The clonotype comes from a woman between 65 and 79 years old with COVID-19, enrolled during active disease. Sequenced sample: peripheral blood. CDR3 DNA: TGTGCCAGCAGCCCCCAGGGGGACCGCATCTACGAGCAGTACTTC. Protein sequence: CASSPQGDRIYEQYF.